The 2 T cell receptor beta chains below were found in one sample sequenced in a study of shared clonotypes between healthy human individuals (dated by TCRdb to the early 2020s). Library prep was done by the immunoSEQ multiplex PCR assay. Entries here come from immuneACCESS through TCRdb and include only in-frame sequences with V and J called. Some clones fail to appear in such tables; in the studies checked, an unresolved V gene covers under half of the shortfall, and the cause of the remainder is unknown. Here the sample has over a million clones; 98% occur a single time. The ten largest clones add up to approximately 0.44% of the sample. The specimen was naive CD4+ T cells sorted from blood. According to the study, the label for this sample's cell subset or site signals: CD45RA+ positively selected. These receptor sequences come from a young man in good health.

The chain couples TRBV6-5 to TRBJ2-7, with 9 bases identical to TRBD2. The CDR3 sequence is 15 residues long. Trimming took 4 bases from V and 4 from J; bases not matched to a gene: 8. Germline CDR1 MNHEY, CDR2 SVGAGI. The CDR3 DNA reads as TGTGCCAGCAGTTCCTGGGGACTAGCAGGATACGAGCAGTACTTC. It specifies CASSSWGLAGYEQYF.

Concerning this clone itself: Other DNA sequences in this specimen translate into the identical CDR3. The V call is TRBV28, the J call TRBJ1-4; D call uncertain. The CDR3 loop spans 15 amino acids. Germline CDR1 MDHEN, CDR2 SYDVKM. Trimming shortened V by 2 bases and J by 3 bases, and 10 bases separated the two germline ends. This CDR3 reads CASSLRRGANEKLFF. DNA of the CDR3: TGTGCCAGCAGTTTAAGGCGCGGTGCTAATGAAAAACTGTTTTTT.